This entry lists 2 T cell receptor beta chains sequenced from one sample in a study of cytomegalovirus exposure and HLA in healthy donors. This PCR relied on a set of 60 Vbeta primers and 13 Jbeta primers. Libraries were prepared by immunoSEQ multiplex PCR; TCRdb keeps only in-frame clonotypes and omits some of them. Of 140,000 or so clones listed, about 82% are singletons. The source material was PBMCs. The receptors come from a male donor in good health and CMV-seronegative.

V gene TRBV25-1 combines with J gene TRBJ2-2; D is perhaps TRBD1 (5 bases). Germline V gene data show CDR1 as MGHDK and CDR2 as SYGVNS. Trimming cost V 3 bases and J 6 bases, with 20 bases left between them. This CDR3 has 17 residues. The CDR3 loop reads CASSDSKGAKMAGELFF. CDR3 bases: TGTGCCAGCAGTGACTCGAAAGGGGCGAAAATGGCCGGGGAGCTGTTTTTT.

The rearrangement links TRBV6-6 to TRBJ2-5, with D possibly being TRBD2 (5 bases). CDR3 length equals 13 residues. Between the trimmed V and J ends, which lost 2 bases and 3 bases, there was a span of 7 bases. CDR1 and CDR2 (germline): MNHNY, SVGAGI (reference sequence). CDR3 in DNA: TGTGCCAGCAGTTACAGGGAGAAAGAGACCCAGTACTTC. The encoded protein is CASSYREKETQYF.